This T cell receptor (beta chain) was profiled in a study of blood T cell repertoires in COVID-19. The wider study: Samples representing acute and convalescent COVID-19 were sourced from the United States, Italy and Spain. The cDNA or gDNA used as material had been derived from T cells, B-cell-depleted T cells, or PBMCs.

Original processing notes: From reference gene primer amplification, estimates of nucleated cell counts were derived. Here immunoSEQ multiplex PCR was the method, and the copy in TCRdb shows in-frame clones only, minus some. V, J and clone size reflect that table, while D and trimming were determined from the DNA. The sample has some 280,000 clones, roughly 89% seen once. V lost 3 bases, J lost 1 base, and 5 bases stayed unmatched. Germline CDR1 is SGHNT and CDR2 is YYREEE (reference sequence). The CDR3 loop spans 15 amino acids. This chain uses TRBV5-4 with TRBJ2-5; 8 bases match TRBD1. The TCR originated in a woman aged 40-49 years who had recovered from COVID-19. The specimen sequenced was peripheral blood. CDR3 coding DNA: TGTGCCAGCAGCTCACATCAGGGGGCCCAAGAGACCCAGTACTTC. Its protein product is CASSSHQGAQETQYF.